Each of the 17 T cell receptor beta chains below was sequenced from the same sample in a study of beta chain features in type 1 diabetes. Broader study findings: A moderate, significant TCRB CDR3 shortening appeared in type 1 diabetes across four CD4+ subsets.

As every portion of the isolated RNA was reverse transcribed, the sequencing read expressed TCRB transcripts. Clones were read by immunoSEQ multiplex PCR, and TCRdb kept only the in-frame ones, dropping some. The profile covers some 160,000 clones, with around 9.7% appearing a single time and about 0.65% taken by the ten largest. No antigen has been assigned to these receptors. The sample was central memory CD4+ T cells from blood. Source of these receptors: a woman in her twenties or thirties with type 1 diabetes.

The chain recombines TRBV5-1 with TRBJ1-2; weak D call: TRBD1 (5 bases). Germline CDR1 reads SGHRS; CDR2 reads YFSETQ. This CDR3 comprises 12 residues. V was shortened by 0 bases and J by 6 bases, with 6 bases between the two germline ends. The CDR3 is CASSLEGDGYTF. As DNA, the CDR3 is TGCGCCAGCAGCTTGGAAGGGGATGGCTACACCTTC.

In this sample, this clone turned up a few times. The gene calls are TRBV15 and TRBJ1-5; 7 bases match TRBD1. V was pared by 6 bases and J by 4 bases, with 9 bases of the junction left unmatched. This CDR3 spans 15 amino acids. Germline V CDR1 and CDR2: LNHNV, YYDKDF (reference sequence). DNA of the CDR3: TGTGCCACCAGAGATCTTCCGGGACAGAATCAGCCCCAGCATTTT. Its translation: CATRDLPGQNQPQHF.

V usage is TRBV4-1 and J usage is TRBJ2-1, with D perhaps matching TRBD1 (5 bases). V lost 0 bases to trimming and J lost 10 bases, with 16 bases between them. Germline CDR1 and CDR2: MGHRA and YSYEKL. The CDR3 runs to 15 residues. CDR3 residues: CASSQDVASRQEQFF. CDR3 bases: TGCGCCAGCAGCCAAGATGTGGCCTCCCGACAGGAGCAGTTCTTC.

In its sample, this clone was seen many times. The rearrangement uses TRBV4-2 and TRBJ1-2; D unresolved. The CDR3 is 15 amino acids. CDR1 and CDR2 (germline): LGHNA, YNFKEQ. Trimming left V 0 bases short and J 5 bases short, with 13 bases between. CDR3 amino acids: CASSQDGEARYGYTF. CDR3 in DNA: TGTGCCAGCAGCCAAGATGGGGAGGCGAGGTATGGCTACACCTTC.

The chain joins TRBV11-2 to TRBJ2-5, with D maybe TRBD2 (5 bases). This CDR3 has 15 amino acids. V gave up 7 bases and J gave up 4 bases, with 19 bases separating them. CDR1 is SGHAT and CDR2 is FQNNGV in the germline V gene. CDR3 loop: CASTHRPDGGETQYF. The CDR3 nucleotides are TGTGCCAGCACCCACCGCCCAGACGGAGGAGAGACCCAGTACTTC.

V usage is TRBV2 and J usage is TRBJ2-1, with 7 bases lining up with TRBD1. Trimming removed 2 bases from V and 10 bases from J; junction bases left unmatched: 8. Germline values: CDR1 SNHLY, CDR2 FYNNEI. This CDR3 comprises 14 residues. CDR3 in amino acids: CASSENEHRGEQFF. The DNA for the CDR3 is TGTGCCAGCAGTGAAAATGAGCACAGGGGAGAGCAGTTCTTC.

The CDR3, as DNA: TGTGCCAGCATGGTCGAGTCCCCCACCGGGGAGCTGTTTTTT. This translates into CASMVESPTGELFF. The chain is built from TRBV27 and TRBJ2-2; no definite D call. V lost 7 bases to trimming and J lost 4 bases, with 13 bases between them. This CDR3 has 14 amino acids. Germline V gene sequence: CDR1 MNHEY, CDR2 SMNVEV (reference sequence).

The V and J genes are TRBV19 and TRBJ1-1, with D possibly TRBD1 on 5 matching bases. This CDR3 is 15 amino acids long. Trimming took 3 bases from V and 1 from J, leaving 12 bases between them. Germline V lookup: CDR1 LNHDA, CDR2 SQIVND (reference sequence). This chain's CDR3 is CASSIRQSRNTEAFF. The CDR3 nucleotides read TGTGCCAGTAGTATTCGACAGTCGAGGAACACTGAAGCTTTCTTT.

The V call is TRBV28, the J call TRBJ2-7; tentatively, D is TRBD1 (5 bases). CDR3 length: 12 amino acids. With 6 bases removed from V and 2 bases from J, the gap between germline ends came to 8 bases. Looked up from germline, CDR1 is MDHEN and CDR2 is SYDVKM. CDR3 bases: TGTGCCAGCAGGACAGACACCTACGAGCAGTACTTC. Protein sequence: CASRTDTYEQYF.

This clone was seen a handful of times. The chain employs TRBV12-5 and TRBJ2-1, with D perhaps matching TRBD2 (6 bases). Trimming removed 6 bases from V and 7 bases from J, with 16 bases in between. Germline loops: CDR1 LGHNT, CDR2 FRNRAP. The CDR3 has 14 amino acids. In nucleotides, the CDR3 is TGTGCTAGTGGATCCATTAGCGGAAGTAATGAGCAGTTCTTC. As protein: CASGSISGSNEQFF.

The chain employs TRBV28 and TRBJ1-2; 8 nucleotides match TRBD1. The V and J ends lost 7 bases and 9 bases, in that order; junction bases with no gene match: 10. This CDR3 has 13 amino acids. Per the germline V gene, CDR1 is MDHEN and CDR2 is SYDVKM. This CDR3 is CASITSGGNRYTF. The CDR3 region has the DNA TGTGCCAGCATTACTTCAGGGGGCAATCGCTACACCTTC.

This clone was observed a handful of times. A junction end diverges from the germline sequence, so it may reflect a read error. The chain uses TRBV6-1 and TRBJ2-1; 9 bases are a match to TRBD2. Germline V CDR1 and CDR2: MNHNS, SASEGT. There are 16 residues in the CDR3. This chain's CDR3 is CAISVVQGLAGHEQFF. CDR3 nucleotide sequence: TGTGCCATCAGTGTCGTCCAGGGTCTAGCGGGGCATGAGCAGTTCTTC.

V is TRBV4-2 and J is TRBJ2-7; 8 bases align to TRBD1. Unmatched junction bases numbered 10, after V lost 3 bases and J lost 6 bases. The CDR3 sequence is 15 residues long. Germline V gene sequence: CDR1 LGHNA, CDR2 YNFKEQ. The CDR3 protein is CASSQDRVSPGEQYF. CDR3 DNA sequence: TGTGCCAGCAGCCAGGACAGGGTGTCCCCTGGCGAGCAGTACTTC.

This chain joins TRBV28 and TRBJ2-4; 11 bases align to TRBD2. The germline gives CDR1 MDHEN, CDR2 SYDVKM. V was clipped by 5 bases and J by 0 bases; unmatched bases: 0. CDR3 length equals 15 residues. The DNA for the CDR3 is TGTGCCAGCAGTCTAGCGGGGGGAGCCAAAAACATTCAGTACTTC. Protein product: CASSLAGGAKNIQYF.

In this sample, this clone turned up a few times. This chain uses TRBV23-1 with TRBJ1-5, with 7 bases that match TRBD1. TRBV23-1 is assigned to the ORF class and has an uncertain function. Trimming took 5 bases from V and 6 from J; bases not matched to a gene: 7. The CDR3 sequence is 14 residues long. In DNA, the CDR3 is TGCGCCAGCAGTACAGGGGCGATTACTCAGCCCCAGCATTTT. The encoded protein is CASSTGAITQPQHF.

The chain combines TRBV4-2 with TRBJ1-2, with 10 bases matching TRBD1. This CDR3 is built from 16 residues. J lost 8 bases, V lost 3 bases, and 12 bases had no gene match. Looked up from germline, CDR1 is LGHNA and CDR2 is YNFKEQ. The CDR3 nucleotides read TGTGCCAGCAGCCACGGAGAGGATTGGGACAGGGGAGGCTACACCTTC. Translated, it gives CASSHGEDWDRGGYTF.

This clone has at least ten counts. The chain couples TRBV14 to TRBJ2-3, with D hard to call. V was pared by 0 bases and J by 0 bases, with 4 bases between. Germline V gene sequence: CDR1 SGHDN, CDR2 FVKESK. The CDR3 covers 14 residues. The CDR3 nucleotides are TGTGCCAGCAGCCAAGACCAGAGCACAGATACGCAGTATTTT. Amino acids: CASSQDQSTDTQYF. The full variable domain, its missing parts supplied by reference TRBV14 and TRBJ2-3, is EAGVTQFPSHSVIEKGQTVTLRCDPISGHDNLYWYRRVMGKEIKFLLHFVKESKQDESGMPNNRFLAERTGGTYSTLKVQPAELEDSGVYFCASSQDQSTDTQYFGPGTRLTVL.